This T cell receptor (beta chain) emerged from a study of shared clonotypes between healthy human individuals. Whole-study findings and limits: A reduction in generation probabilities was seen for non-shared clonotypes relative to those shared by all four donors. Memory subsets had estimated richness that was generally smaller than that of naive subsets.

Turning to this clone: The target antigen is unknown.

Germline V gene sequence: CDR1 SGHRS, CDR2 YFSETQ. The CDR3 has 13 residues. The V gene lost 4 bases and the J gene lost 0 bases, with 7 bases spanning the gap. Generated by immunoSEQ multiplex PCR, the TCRdb table keeps only in-frame clones and is missing some. Of about 2.3 million clones in the sample, around 92% were seen once. This rearrangement joins TRBV5-1 to TRBJ2-5; D not resolved. This receptor was obtained from a man between 18 and 35 years old in good health. Some clones in this sample may be carry-over from other donors' samples. Material for sequencing was naive CD4+ T cells from PBMCs. This sample's subset: CD45RA+ positively selected. The CDR3 DNA sequence: TGCGCCAGCAGCGACGGAAACCAAGAGACCCAGTACTTC. The encoded protein is CASSDGNQETQYF.